This section outlines one T cell receptor (beta chain) sequence together with its context. Its specificity is unknown. TCRdb's table, derived via immunoSEQ multiplex PCR, lists solely in-frame clones and lacks some. The data hold 100,000 to 150,000 clones, with 90% to 96% observed a single time. This sample was taken from a study of cytomegalovirus exposure and HLA in healthy donors. Study outcomes and limitations: Most TCR sequences showed up rarely, but some public TCRs showed up in many donors. Cytomegalovirus association was assigned to about 150 TCR beta chains.

V lost 4 bases and J 6 bases, leaving 17 bases between the germline ends. This CDR3 is 15 amino acids long. Per the germline V gene, CDR1 is SEHNR and CDR2 is FQNEAQ (reference sequence). The donors belonged to the roughly 120-subject validation cohort, separate from the roughly 700-subject first cohort. Specimen: PBMCs. The chain links TRBV7-9 to TRBJ2-3, with D hard to call. This clonotype was sampled from a man between 18 and 29 years old in good health and CMV-seronegative. CDR3 protein: CASSSVLTPVDTQYF. Here the CDR3 DNA reads TGTGCCAGCAGCTCGGTCTTAACTCCTGTGGATACGCAGTATTTT.